This TCR beta chain was profiled in a study of blood T cell repertoires in COVID-19. Overall study context: From the United States, Italy and Spain came samples of acute and convalescent COVID-19. T cells, B-cell-depleted T cells, or PBMCs provided the cDNA or gDNA that served as material.

As handled by the study authors: Estimation of nucleated cell counts relied on the amplification of reference gene primers. Only in-frame clones appear in the TCRdb table, and some are missing; sequencing was by immunoSEQ multiplex PCR. V and J calls and clone size are as listed in that table; D and trimming were resolved from the DNA. This table has more than 100,000 clones, 82% appearing once. Germline loops: CDR1 KGHDR, CDR2 SFDVKD. Unmatched junction bases numbered 3, after V lost 5 bases and J lost 5 bases. The CDR3 runs to 14 residues. This chain joins TRBV24-1 and TRBJ1-2; 11 positions match TRBD1. The origin of this receptor is a woman in her seventies with acute or convalescent COVID-19. The sequencing sample was made of peripheral blood. As DNA, the CDR3 is TGTGCCACCAGTGCCCGGGACAGGGGGTATGGCTACACCTTC. Protein: CATSARDRGYGYTF.